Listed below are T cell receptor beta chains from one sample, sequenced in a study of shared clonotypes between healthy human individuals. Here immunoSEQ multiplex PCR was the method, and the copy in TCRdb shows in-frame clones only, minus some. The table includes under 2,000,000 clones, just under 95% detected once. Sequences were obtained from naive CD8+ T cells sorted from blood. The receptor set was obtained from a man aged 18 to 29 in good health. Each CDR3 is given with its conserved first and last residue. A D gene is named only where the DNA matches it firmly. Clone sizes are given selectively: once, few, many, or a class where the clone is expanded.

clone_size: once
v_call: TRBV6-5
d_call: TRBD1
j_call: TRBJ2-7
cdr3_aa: CASSYSVGQTSYEQYF
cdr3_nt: TGTGCCAGCAGTTACTCCGTGGGACAGACCTCCTACGAGCAGTACTTC

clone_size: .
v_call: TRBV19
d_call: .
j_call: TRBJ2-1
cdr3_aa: CASSGRGSYNEQFF
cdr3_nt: TGTGCCAGTAGTGGGCGGGGCTCCTACAATGAGCAGTTCTTC

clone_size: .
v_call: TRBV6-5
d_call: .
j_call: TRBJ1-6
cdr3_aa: CASTGGRDNSPLHF
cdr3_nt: TGTGCCAGCACCGGGGGGAGGGATAATTCACCCCTCCACTTT

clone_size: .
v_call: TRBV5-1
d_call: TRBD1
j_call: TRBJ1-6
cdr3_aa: CASSLVTGENSPLHF
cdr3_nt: TGCGCCAGCAGCTTGGTGACAGGGGAGAATTCACCCCTCCACTTT

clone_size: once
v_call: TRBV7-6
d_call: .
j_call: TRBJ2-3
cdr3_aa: CASSHLPSTDTQYF
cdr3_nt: TGTGCCAGCAGCCACCTCCCTAGCACAGATACGCAGTATTTT

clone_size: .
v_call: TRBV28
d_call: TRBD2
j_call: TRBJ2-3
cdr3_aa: CASSSTRTSGGGTDTQYF
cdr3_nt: TGTGCCAGCAGTTCTACCCGGACTAGCGGGGGTGGGACAGATACGCAGTATTTT

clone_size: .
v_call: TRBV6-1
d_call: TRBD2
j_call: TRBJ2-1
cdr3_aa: CATGGAGGYNEQFF
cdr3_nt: TGTGCGACCGGAGGTGCGGGGGGTTACAATGAGCAGTTCTTC

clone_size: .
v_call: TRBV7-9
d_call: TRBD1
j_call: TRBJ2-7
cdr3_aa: CASSLAPGQGYSYEQYF
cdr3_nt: TGTGCCAGCAGCTTAGCGCCGGGACAGGGGTACTCCTACGAGCAGTACTTC

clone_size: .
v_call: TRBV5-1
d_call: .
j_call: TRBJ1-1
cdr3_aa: CASSLGRIARGVEAFF
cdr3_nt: TGCGCCAGCAGCTTGGGTCGTATAGCCCGGGGGGTTGAAGCTTTCTTT

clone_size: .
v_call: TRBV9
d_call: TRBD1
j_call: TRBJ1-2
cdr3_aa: CASSEQRGQGAAGYTF
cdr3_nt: TGTGCCAGCAGCGAACAAAGAGGGCAGGGGGCAGCTGGCTACACCTTC